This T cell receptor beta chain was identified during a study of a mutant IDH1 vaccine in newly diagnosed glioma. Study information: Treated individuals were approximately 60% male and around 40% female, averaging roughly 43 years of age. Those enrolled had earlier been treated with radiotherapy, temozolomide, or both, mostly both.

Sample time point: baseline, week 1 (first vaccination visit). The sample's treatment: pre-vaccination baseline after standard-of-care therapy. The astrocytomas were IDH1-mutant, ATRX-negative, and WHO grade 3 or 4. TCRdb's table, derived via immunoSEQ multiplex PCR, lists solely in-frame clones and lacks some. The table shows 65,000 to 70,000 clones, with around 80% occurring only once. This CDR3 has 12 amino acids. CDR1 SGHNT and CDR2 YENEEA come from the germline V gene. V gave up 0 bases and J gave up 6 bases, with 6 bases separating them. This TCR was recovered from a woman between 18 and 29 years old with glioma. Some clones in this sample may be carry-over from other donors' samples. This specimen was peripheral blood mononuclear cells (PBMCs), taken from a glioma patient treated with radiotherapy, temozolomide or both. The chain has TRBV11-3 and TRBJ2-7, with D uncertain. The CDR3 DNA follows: TGTGCCAGCAGCTTAGATATTGGCGAGCAGTACTTC. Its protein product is CASSLDIGEQYF. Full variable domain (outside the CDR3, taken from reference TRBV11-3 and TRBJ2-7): EAGVVQSPRYKIIEKKQPVAFWCNPISGHNTLYWYLQNLGQGPELLIRYENEEAVDDSQLPKDRFSAERLKGVDSTLKIQPAELGDSAVYLCASSLDIGEQYFGPGTRLTVT.